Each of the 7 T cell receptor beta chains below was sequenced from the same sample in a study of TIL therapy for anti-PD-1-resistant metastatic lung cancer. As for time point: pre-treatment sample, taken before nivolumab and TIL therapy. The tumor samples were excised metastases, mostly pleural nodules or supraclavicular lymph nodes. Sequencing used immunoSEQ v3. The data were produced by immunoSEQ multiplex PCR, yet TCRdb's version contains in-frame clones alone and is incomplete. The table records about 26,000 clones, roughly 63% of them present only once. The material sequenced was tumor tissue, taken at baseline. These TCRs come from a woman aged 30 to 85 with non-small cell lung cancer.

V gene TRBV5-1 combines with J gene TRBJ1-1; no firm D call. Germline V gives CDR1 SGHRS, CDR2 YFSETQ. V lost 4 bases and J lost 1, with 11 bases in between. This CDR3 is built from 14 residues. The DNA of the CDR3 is TGCGCCAGCAGCAGGAGTCTTTCGAACACTGAAGCTTTCTTT. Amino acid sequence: CASSRSLSNTEAFF.

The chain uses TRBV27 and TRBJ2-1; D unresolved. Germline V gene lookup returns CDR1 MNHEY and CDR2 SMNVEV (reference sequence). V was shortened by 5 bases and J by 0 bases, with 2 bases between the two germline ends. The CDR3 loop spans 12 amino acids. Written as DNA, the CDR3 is TGTGCCAGCAGTCCCTCCTACAATGAGCAGTTCTTC. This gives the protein CASSPSYNEQFF.

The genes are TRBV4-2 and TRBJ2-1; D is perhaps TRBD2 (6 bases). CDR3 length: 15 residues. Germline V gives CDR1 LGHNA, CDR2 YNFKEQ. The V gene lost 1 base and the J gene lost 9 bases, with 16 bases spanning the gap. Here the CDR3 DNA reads TGTGCCAGCAGCCAAGTCTCCGCGTTGGGGGGTGAGCAGTTCTTC. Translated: CASSQVSALGGEQFF.

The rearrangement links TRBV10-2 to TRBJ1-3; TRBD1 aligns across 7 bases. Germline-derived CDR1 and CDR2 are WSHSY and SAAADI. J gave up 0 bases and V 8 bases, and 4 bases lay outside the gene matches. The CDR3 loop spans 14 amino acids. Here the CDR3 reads CASGQANSGNTIYF. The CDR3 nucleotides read TGCGCCAGCGGACAGGCGAACTCTGGAAACACCATATATTTT.

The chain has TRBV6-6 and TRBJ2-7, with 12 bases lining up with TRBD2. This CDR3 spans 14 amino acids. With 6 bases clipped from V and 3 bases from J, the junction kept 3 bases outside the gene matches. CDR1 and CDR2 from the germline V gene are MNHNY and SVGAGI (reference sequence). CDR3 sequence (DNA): TGTGCCAGCAGCCGGACTAGCGGGGTCTACGAGCAGTACTTC. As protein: CASSRTSGVYEQYF.

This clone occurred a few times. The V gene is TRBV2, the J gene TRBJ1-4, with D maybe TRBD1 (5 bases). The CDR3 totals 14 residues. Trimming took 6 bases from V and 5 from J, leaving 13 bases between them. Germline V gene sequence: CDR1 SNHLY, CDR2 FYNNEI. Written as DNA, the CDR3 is TGTGCCAGCAGGGGACGGTCCACAAATGAAAAACTGTTTTTT. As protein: CASRGRSTNEKLFF.

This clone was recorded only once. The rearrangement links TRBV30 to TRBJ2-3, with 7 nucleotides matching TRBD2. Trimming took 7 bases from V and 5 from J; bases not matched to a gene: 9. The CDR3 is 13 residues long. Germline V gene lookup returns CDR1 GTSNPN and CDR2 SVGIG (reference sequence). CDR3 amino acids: CASRGPSGDTQYF. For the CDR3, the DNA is TGTGCCTCGAGAGGGCCTAGCGGAGATACGCAGTATTTT.